The 18 T cell receptor beta chains below were found in one sample sequenced in a study of CD8+CD57+ T cells in acquired aplastic anemia. Patients chosen for sequencing had CD8+CD57+ cells that had expanded, as shown by flow cytometry. Genomic DNA templated the TCR beta VDJ and CDR3 profiling. One entry per CDR3 protein results from TCRdb running MiXCR on the reads. Of approximately 300,000 distinct CDR3 sequences in the sample, 56% are singletons; the top ten hold roughly 1.2%. The sequenced material came from sorted CD4+, CD8+, or CD8+CD57+ T cells (not recorded which) from PBMCs. Source of these receptors: a human donor with aplastic anemia.

The chain recombines TRBV30 with TRBJ1-2; D is possibly TRBD1 (6 bases). The CDR3 sequence is 16 residues long. V lost 8 bases, J lost 2 bases, and 24 bases lay in between. Germline V gene data show CDR1 as GTSNPN and CDR2 as SVGIG (reference sequence). The CDR3 nucleotides are TGTGCCCTTACAGGGAATAATTTGGCACCCAACTATGGCTACACCTTC. Its translation: CALTGNNLAPNYGYTF.

V is TRBV7-2 and J is TRBJ2-1; either TRBD1 or TRBD2 may fit D (5 bases each). The germline V gene has CDR1 SGHTA and CDR2 FQGNSA. V was pared by 4 bases and J by 9 bases, with 13 bases between. The CDR3 is made up of 13 amino acids. CDR3 DNA: TGTGCCAGCAGCTCGAGGGGCGGCACTGAGCAGTTCTTC. It encodes CASSSRGGTEQFF.

The chain carries TRBV7-9 and TRBJ1-4; D not certain. There are 14 residues in the CDR3. V shed 3 bases and J shed 5 bases, with 10 bases lying between them. Germline V gene lookup returns CDR1 SEHNR and CDR2 FQNEAQ (reference sequence). The CDR3, as DNA: TGTGCCAGCAGCTTTCGCGAGGAAAATGAAAAACTGTTTTTT. Amino acids: CASSFREENEKLFF.

At least ten counts were recorded for this clonotype. This chain links TRBV6-6 with TRBJ2-7; no definite D call. CDR3 length equals 15 residues. CDR1 and CDR2 from the germline V gene are MNHNY and SVGAGI (reference sequence). The V end lost 6 bases, the J end lost 3 bases, and 18 bases lay between the germline ends. The CDR3 sequence: CASSPRGRANYEQYF. CDR3 sequence (DNA): TGTGCCAGCAGCCCCCGAGGCCGGGCCAACTACGAGCAGTACTTC.

As for this clonotype: Here the CDR3 omits its conserved ending phenylalanine or tryptophan, so a read error is the likely source. The V gene is TRBV7-6, the J gene TRBJ1-6; TRBD1 is a possible D gene (5 bases). The ends were cut back, 8 bases at V and 6 bases at J, with 11 bases in the middle. In germline, CDR1 is SGHVS, CDR2 FNYEAQ. The CDR3 loop spans 13 amino acids. CDR3 coding DNA: TGTGCCAGCCGACAGAGGGCTAATTCACCCCTCCACCTT. Its translation is CASRQRANSPLHL.

The V gene is TRBV25-1, the J gene TRBJ2-2; unclear D gene. V lost 6 bases, J lost 6 bases, and 17 bases lay in between. The CDR3 length is 15 residues. Germline V gene sequence: CDR1 MGHDK, CDR2 SYGVNS. The CDR3 coding sequence is TGTGCCAGCAGCCGCTCAGGTGATCTCGCCGGGGAGCTGTTTTTT. It yields the protein CASSRSGDLAGELFF. The complete variable domain, with remaining parts taken from reference TRBV25-1 and TRBJ2-2, reads EADIYQTPRYLVIGTGKKITLECSQTMGHDKMYWYQQDPGMELHLIHYSYGVNSTEKGDLSSESTVSRIRTEHFPLTLESARPSHTSQYLCASSRSGDLAGELFFGEGSRLTVL.

This chain joins TRBV27 and TRBJ2-5; maybe TRBD2 (5 bases). V was trimmed by 6 bases and J by 2 bases, leaving 13 bases between them. The CDR3 runs to 14 residues. CDR1 and CDR2 from the germline V gene are MNHEY and SMNVEV (reference sequence). CDR3 amino acids: CASSPAGQQETQYF. CDR3 bases: TGTGCCAGCAGCCCGGCGGGTCAGCAAGAGACCCAGTACTTC.

This clonotype showed up many times. The chain has TRBV7-9 and TRBJ1-5; 7 nucleotides agree with TRBD1. From germline, CDR1 is SEHNR and CDR2 FQNEAQ (reference sequence). The CDR3 runs to 18 residues. Trimming cost V 5 bases and J 1 base; bases outside gene matches: 14. CDR3 sequence reads: CASSAWGRGQRSNQPQHF. As DNA, the CDR3 is TGTGCCAGCAGCGCATGGGGAAGGGGGCAAAGGAGCAATCAGCCCCAGCATTTT.

This chain joins TRBV7-9 and TRBJ2-3, with 12 bases fitting TRBD1. V lost 6 bases, J lost 2 bases, and 3 bases stayed unmatched. This CDR3 region has 15 residues. The germline V gene has CDR1 SEHNR and CDR2 FQNEAQ (reference sequence). CDR3 protein: CASRGTGGDTDTQYF. The CDR3 DNA reads as TGTGCCAGCAGGGGGACAGGGGGCGACACAGATACGCAGTATTTT.

The chain uses TRBV24-1 and TRBJ1-1, with TRBD1 matching 7 bases. There are 16 residues in the CDR3. V lost 4 bases to trimming and J lost 4 bases; unmatched junction nucleotides: 11. CDR1 KGHDR and CDR2 SFDVKD come from the germline V gene. The CDR3 region has the DNA TGTGCCACCAGTGACCGCTTGCGGACAGGAGGCACTGAAGCTTTCTTT. Translated: CATSDRLRTGGTEAFF.

The rearrangement uses TRBV19 and TRBJ1-6; tentatively, D is TRBD1 (6 bases). This CDR3 contains 15 residues. V was trimmed by 6 bases and J by 3 bases, leaving 12 bases between them. Per the germline V gene, CDR1 is LNHDA and CDR2 is SQIVND (reference sequence). The CDR3 loop is CASRSDRSYNSPLHF. As DNA, the CDR3 is TGTGCCAGTAGATCGGACAGAAGCTATAATTCACCCCTCCACTTT.

V is TRBV7-9 and J is TRBJ2-3; D unclear. The V gene's germline CDR1 is SEHNR and CDR2 FQNEAQ (reference sequence). V lost 5 bases, J lost 4 bases, and 7 bases lay in between. CDR3 size: 12 residues. The CDR3 is CASSPLADTQYF. DNA of the CDR3: TGTGCCAGCAGCCCCCTAGCAGATACGCAGTATTTT.

J is TRBJ2-7 and V is TRBV24-1; TRBD2 matches 11 bases. Germline CDR1 and CDR2: KGHDR and SFDVKD. V gave up 7 bases and J gave up 6 bases; unmatched junction bases: 19. CDR3 length: 18 amino acids. The CDR3 region is CATSPGTSGRHRTGEQYF. The DNA for the CDR3 is TGTGCCACCAGCCCCGGGACTAGCGGTCGTCACCGCACCGGCGAGCAGTACTTC.

The gene calls are TRBV12-3 or TRBV12-4 and TRBJ1-2; D call uncertain. This CDR3 has 16 amino acids. Trimming pared 6 bases from V and 6 bases from J, leaving 23 bases between. CDR3 nucleotide sequence: TGTGCCAGCAGCTTCAGACAAGATCCCCTATTTGATGGCTACACCTTC. Protein: CASSFRQDPLFDGYTF.

The chain couples TRBV7-9 to TRBJ2-7; D is perhaps TRBD2 (6 bases). The V gene's germline CDR1 is SEHNR and CDR2 FQNEAQ (reference sequence). The CDR3 totals 13 residues. Deletions cut 5 bases from V and 12 bases from J, with 20 bases between. CDR3 sequence (DNA): TGTGCCAGCAGCGCTACGGGACTCCTGAAGCTGTACTTC. The encoded protein is CASSATGLLKLYF.

In its sample, this clonotype was seen a few times. The chain is built from TRBV12-3 or TRBV12-4 and TRBJ2-7; 9 bases line up with TRBD1. With V trimmed by 5 bases and J by 2 bases, 7 bases remained unmatched. This CDR3 contains 15 residues. The CDR3 DNA reads as TGTGCCAGCAGTCCTTCTTGGGACAGGGCCTACGAGCAGTACTTC. As protein: CASSPSWDRAYEQYF.

This clonotype was seen repeatedly, ten times or more. This rearrangement joins TRBV5-1 to TRBJ1-2; TRBD1 matches at 7 bases. V was pared by 6 bases and J by 0 bases, with 11 bases of the junction left unmatched. This CDR3 region has 16 residues. Germline V CDR1 and CDR2: SGHRS, YFSETQ. This CDR3 reads CASTDLRQGTNYGYTF. The CDR3 DNA sequence: TGCGCCAGCACTGATCTTCGACAGGGAACTAACTATGGCTACACCTTC.

The genes are TRBV6-7 and TRBJ2-7; D gene unclear. TRBV6-7 belongs to the ORF category, with a function that is uncertain. CDR3 length equals 12 residues. V lost 6 bases to trimming and J lost 4 bases, with 10 bases between them. The DNA of the CDR3 is TGTGCCAGCAGCCCTGTCGGTTACGAGCAGTACTTC. Encoded protein: CASSPVGYEQYF.